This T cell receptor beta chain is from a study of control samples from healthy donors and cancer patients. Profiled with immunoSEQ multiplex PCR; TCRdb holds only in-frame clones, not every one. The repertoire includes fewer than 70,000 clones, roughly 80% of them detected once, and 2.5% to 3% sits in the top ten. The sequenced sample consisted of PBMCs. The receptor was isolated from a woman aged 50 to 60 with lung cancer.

CDR3 bases: TGTGCCAGCAGTTACTCGGGGGTGGGGACCCAGTACTTC. It translates to CASSYSGVGTQYF. This chain uses TRBV6-2 or TRBV6-3 with TRBJ2-5, with D perhaps given as TRBD1 or TRBD2 (5 bases each). The ends were cut back, 0 bases at V and 7 bases at J, with 9 bases in the middle. Per the germline V gene, CDR1 is MNHEY and CDR2 is SVGEGT. The CDR3 totals 13 residues.